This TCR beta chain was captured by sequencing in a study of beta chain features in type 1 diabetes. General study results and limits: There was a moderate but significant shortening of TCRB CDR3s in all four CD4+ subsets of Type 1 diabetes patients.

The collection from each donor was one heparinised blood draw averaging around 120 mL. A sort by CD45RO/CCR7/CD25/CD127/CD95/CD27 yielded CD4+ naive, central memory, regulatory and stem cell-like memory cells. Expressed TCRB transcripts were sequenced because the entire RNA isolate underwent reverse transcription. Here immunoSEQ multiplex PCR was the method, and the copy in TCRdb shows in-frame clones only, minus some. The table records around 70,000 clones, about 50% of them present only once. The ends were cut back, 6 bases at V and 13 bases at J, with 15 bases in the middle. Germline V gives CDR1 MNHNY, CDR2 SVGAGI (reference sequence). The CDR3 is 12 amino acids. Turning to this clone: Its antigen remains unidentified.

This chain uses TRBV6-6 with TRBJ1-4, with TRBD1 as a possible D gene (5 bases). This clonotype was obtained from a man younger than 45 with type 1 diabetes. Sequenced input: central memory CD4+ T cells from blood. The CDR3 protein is CASSPDKGSLFF. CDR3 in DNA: TGTGCCAGCAGCCCAGATAAGGGGTCACTGTTTTTT.